This is a list of T cell receptor beta chains from one sample in a study of blood T cell repertoires in COVID-19. Libraries were prepared by immunoSEQ multiplex PCR; TCRdb keeps only in-frame clonotypes and omits some of them. The profile shows fewer than 300,000 clones, around four fifths of them singletons. Sequenced material: peripheral blood. Every receptor here comes from an older man with acute or convalescent COVID-19. Each CDR3 is given with its conserved first and last residue. Each record gives: V gene, clone size, D gene, J gene, CDR3 protein, CDR3 DNA. D genes are given only for firm matches. The size field is filled for only some rows; it gives once, few, many or a size class.

TRBV6-2/TRBV6-3,.,.,TRBJ1-2,CASSYSDRPYGYTF,TGTGCCAGCAGTTACTCGGACAGACCCTATGGCTACACCTTC
TRBV28,.,.,TRBJ1-2,CASTPGGLNYGYTF,TGTGCCAGCACCCCGGGGGGCCTGAACTATGGCTACACCTTC
TRBV11-2,.,.,TRBJ2-1,CASSPLVRSSYNEQFF,TGTGCCAGCAGCCCCTTGGTGAGGAGCTCCTACAATGAGCAGTTCTTC
TRBV5-1,once,.,TRBJ2-2,CASSPPGNTGELFF,TGCGCCAGCAGCCCCCCGGGGAACACCGGGGAGCTGTTTTTT
TRBV3-1/TRBV3-2,.,.,TRBJ2-7,CASSRTPGSSSYEQYF,TGTGCCAGCAGCAGAACCCCCGGGTCTAGCTCCTACGAGCAGTACTTC
TRBV24-1,once,.,TRBJ1-3,CATSDPTISGNTIYF,TGTGCCACCAGTGATCCCACAATCTCTGGAAACACCATATATTTT
TRBV3-1/TRBV3-2,medium-sized,TRBD1,TRBJ1-5,CASSQGSAQGNQPQHF,TGTGCCAGCAGCCAAGGTAGTGCACAGGGGAACCAGCCCCAGCATTTT
TRBV28,.,.,TRBJ2-1,CASITTANLNNEQFF,TGTGCCAGCATTACTACTGCAAACTTAAACAATGAGCAGTTCTTC
TRBV5-1,.,.,TRBJ1-1,CASSSGLESTEAFF,TGCGCCAGCAGCTCGGGACTGGAGAGCACTGAAGCTTTCTTT
TRBV7-2,.,.,TRBJ2-5,CASTKASETQYF,TGTGCCAGCACAAAAGCCTCCGAGACCCAGTACTTC
TRBV5-1,.,.,TRBJ2-7,CASSALAGGNYEQYF,TGCGCCAGCAGCGCGCTGGCAGGGGGGAACTACGAGCAGTACTTC
TRBV7-9,few,TRBD2,TRBJ2-2,CASSPGLAALVGGELFF,TGTGCCAGCAGCCCGGGACTAGCGGCGTTAGTTGGCGGGGAGCTGTTTTTT
TRBV30,.,TRBD1,TRBJ2-7,CAWTGGSYEQYF,TGTGCCTGGACAGGGGGCTCCTACGAGCAGTACTTC
TRBV10-3,.,.,TRBJ1-2,CAISELVTATNYGYTF,TGTGCCATCAGTGAGTTAGTGACAGCGACAAACTATGGCTACACCTTC
TRBV30,.,TRBD1,TRBJ2-5,CAWSGTRGQKETQYF,TGTGCCTGGAGTGGAACCAGGGGGCAAAAAGAGACCCAGTACTTC
TRBV28,few,TRBD1,TRBJ2-3,CASSTEQGSDTQYF,TGTGCCAGCAGTACAGAACAGGGGTCGGATACGCAGTATTTT
TRBV28,.,.,TRBJ1-5,CASSFSGGSGGPQHF,TGTGCCAGCAGTTTCAGCGGGGGGAGCGGAGGACCCCAGCATTTT
TRBV24-1,.,TRBD1,TRBJ2-2,CATSDPGQGATGELFF,TGTGCCACCAGTGATCCGGGACAGGGGGCTACCGGGGAGCTGTTTTTT
TRBV3-1/TRBV3-2,.,TRBD2,TRBJ2-7,CASSLRFVGLAGNYEQYF,TGTGCCAGCAGCCTTCGCTTTGTAGGTCTAGCGGGAAACTACGAGCAGTACTTC
TRBV2,.,TRBD2,TRBJ2-2,CASTESSGNTGELFF,TGTGCCAGCACCGAATCTAGCGGTAACACCGGGGAGCTGTTTTTT
TRBV19,.,TRBD1,TRBJ1-4,CASSTSGGREKLFF,TGTGCCAGTAGTACCTCAGGGGGCCGCGAAAAACTGTTTTTT
TRBV18,.,.,TRBJ1-5,CASSPRGRGDQPQHF,TGTGCCAGCTCACCACGGGGCAGGGGTGATCAGCCCCAGCATTTT
TRBV10-1,few,.,TRBJ2-2,CASSETYSNTGELFF,TGCGCCAGCAGTGAGACTTACTCGAACACCGGGGAGCTGTTTTTT
TRBV19,.,.,TRBJ1-1,CASGVRGSQAFF,TGTGCCAGTGGGGTCAGGGGTTCCCAAGCTTTCTTT
TRBV9,.,TRBD1,TRBJ1-1,CASSFEDRANTEAFF,TGTGCCAGCAGCTTCGAAGACAGGGCCAACACTGAAGCTTTCTTT
TRBV20-1,.,TRBD2,TRBJ2-3,CSASWTSGSTDTQYF,TGCAGTGCTAGTTGGACTAGCGGGAGCACAGATACGCAGTATTTT
TRBV5-1,.,.,TRBJ1-4,CASSFVAGNEKLFF,TGCGCCAGCAGCTTCGTGGCCGGGAATGAAAAACTGTTTTTT
TRBV5-4,once,TRBD2,TRBJ2-1,CASSSPGLAGDEQFF,TGTGCCAGCAGCTCCCCGGGACTAGCGGGCGATGAGCAGTTCTTC
TRBV6-2/TRBV6-3,.,TRBD2,TRBJ2-7,CASSYAALAGRYEQYF,TGTGCCAGCAGTTACGCCGCACTAGCGGGAAGGTACGAGCAGTACTTC
TRBV15,.,.,TRBJ2-1,CATSSPVADRLYNEQFF,TGTGCCACCAGCAGCCCGGTCGCGGACAGACTCTACAATGAGCAGTTCTTC
TRBV3-1/TRBV3-2,.,TRBD1,TRBJ2-5,CASSFTGVAETQYF,TGTGCCAGCAGCTTCACAGGGGTGGCAGAGACCCAGTACTTC
TRBV19,.,.,TRBJ1-6,CASSVLGANDSPLHF,TGTGCCAGTAGTGTCCTAGGGGCCAATGATTCACCCCTCCACTTT
TRBV28,.,.,TRBJ1-2,CASSLGGVAYGYTF,TGTGCCAGCAGTTTGGGGGGGGTTGCCTATGGCTACACCTTC
TRBV21-1,.,.,TRBJ2-3,CASSHTDTQYF,TGTGCCAGCAGCCACACAGATACGCAGTATTTT
TRBV3-1/TRBV3-2,.,TRBD1,TRBJ1-3,CASSQGTGGFGNTIYF,TGTGCCAGCAGCCAGGGGACAGGGGGCTTTGGAAACACCATATATTTT
TRBV7-3,.,TRBD1,TRBJ1-1,CASSRQGAGAGNTEAFF,TGTGCCAGCAGCCGACAGGGGGCCGGCGCGGGGAACACTGAAGCTTTCTTT
TRBV5-1,.,TRBD1,TRBJ2-7,CASSFRTGGSYEQYF,TGCGCCAGCAGCTTTCGAACAGGGGGCTCCTACGAGCAGTACTTC
TRBV18,.,TRBD2,TRBJ2-2,CASSGLGDTGELFF,TGTGCCAGCTCGGGACTAGGAGACACCGGGGAGCTGTTTTTT
TRBV19,.,TRBD2,TRBJ2-1,CASSIGSGRGYEQFF,TGTGCCAGTAGTATAGGTAGCGGGAGGGGGTATGAGCAGTTCTTC
TRBV2,few,TRBD2,TRBJ2-3,CASSPGTSGTDTQYF,TGTGCCAGCAGCCCCGGGACTAGCGGCACAGATACGCAGTATTTT
TRBV7-9,.,.,TRBJ2-7,CASSPQGFEQYF,TGTGCCAGCAGCCCCCAGGGTTTCGAGCAGTACTTC
TRBV6-5,.,TRBD2,TRBJ2-7,CASLASGGAEQYF,TGTGCCAGCCTGGCGAGCGGGGGGGCCGAGCAGTACTTC
TRBV5-4,.,.,TRBJ2-5,CASSDSSYQETQYF,TGTGCCAGCAGCGACAGCAGCTACCAAGAGACCCAGTACTTC
TRBV19,once,.,TRBJ2-7,CASSLRTGVSEQYF,TGTGCCAGTAGTCTCCGGACGGGGGTCTCCGAGCAGTACTTC
TRBV5-4,.,TRBD1,TRBJ2-3,CATDRASSTDTQYF,TGTGCCACCGACAGGGCCTCTAGCACAGATACGCAGTATTTT
TRBV27,.,.,TRBJ1-1,CASKFYGNTEAFF,TGTGCCAGCAAGTTTTACGGGAACACTGAAGCTTTCTTT
TRBV28,once,TRBD2,TRBJ2-1,CASSVVAGGNYNEQFF,TGTGCCAGCAGTGTTGTAGCGGGAGGAAACTACAATGAGCAGTTCTTC
TRBV3-1/TRBV3-2,.,TRBD1,TRBJ2-3,CASSQQGVRADTQYF,TGTGCCAGCAGCCAACAGGGGGTCCGGGCAGATACGCAGTATTTT
TRBV18,.,.,TRBJ2-6,CASSPDRGFGANVLTF,TGTGCCAGCTCACCAGACCGGGGGTTTGGGGCCAACGTCCTGACTTTC
TRBV7-9,.,TRBD1,TRBJ2-5,CASSSPGQGQETQYF,TGTGCCAGCAGCTCGCCCGGACAGGGCCAAGAGACCCAGTACTTC